The rows below give T cell receptor beta chains drawn from one sample of a study of CD8 T cells in Susac syndrome. Via MiXCR, TCRdb re-called the immunoSEQ multiplex PCR reads, giving one row per CDR3 protein. Here the sample spans about 80,000 distinct CDR3 sequences, approximately 94% being singletons. The specimen sequenced was CD8+ T cells from PBMCs. The receptors were sampled from a human donor in good health. Each CDR3 is given with its conserved first and last residue. D genes are given only for firm matches. A row's size may be missing; if present it is once, few, many or a size class.

>.|TRBD1|TRBV12-3/TRBV12-4|TRBJ2-5
CASSFRDSSRETQYF
TGTGCCAGCAGTTTTCGGGACAGCTCGAGGGAGACCCAGTACTTC
>.|.|TRBV4-1|TRBJ1-5
CASSQVGPDQPQHF
TGCGCCAGCAGCCAAGTAGGACCCGATCAGCCCCAGCATTTT
>.|.|TRBV27|TRBJ1-5
CASSSRGGPYSNQPQHF
TGTGCCAGCAGTTCCCGGGGAGGGCCGTATAGCAATCAGCCCCAGCATTTT
>.|.|TRBV9|TRBJ2-6
CASSVDRKDRSGANVLTF
TGTGCCAGCAGCGTAGATAGGAAAGATAGGTCTGGGGCCAACGTCCTGACTTTC
>.|.|TRBV20-1|TRBJ2-3
CSARDLVGQGGTDTQYF
TGCAGTGCTAGAGATCTAGTTGGGCAGGGAGGCACAGATACGCAGTATTTT
>few|.|TRBV5-1|TRBJ2-1
CASSLGGLNEQFF
TGCGCCAGCAGCTTGGGGGGGTTAAATGAGCAGTTCTTC
>.|.|TRBV7-2|TRBJ2-3
CASTLLGVPQYF
TGTGCCAGCACCCTCCTGGGTGTCCCGCAGTATTTT
>.|.|TRBV28|TRBJ2-3
CASSFPAPLRTSDTQYF
TGTGCCAGCAGTTTCCCCGCCCCGCTTAGAACATCAGATACGCAGTATTTT
>.|TRBD2|TRBV9|TRBJ2-3
CASRRGLALLDTQYF
TGTGCCAGCAGGAGGGGACTAGCATTATTAGATACGCAGTATTTT
>.|.|TRBV20-1|TRBJ1-2
CSATETEGYGYTF
TGCAGTGCTACCGAGACAGAGGGCTATGGCTACACCTTC
>.|TRBD1|TRBV10-3|TRBJ1-2
CAISGDRGPTNYGYTF
TGTGCCATCAGTGGAGACAGGGGGCCAACTAACTATGGCTACACCTTC
>.|TRBD2|TRBV12-3/TRBV12-4|TRBJ2-1
CASSSGLASYNEQFF
TGTGCCAGCAGCTCGGGACTAGCGAGCTACAATGAGCAGTTCTTC
>.|.|TRBV27|TRBJ1-2
CASSSRDENYGYTF
TGTGCCAGCAGTAGCCGGGACGAAAACTATGGCTACACCTTC
>.|.|TRBV3-1|TRBJ2-7
CASSQFPGTYEQYF
TGTGCCAGCAGCCAATTTCCAGGGACCTACGAGCAGTACTTC
>.|.|TRBV21-1|TRBJ2-3
CASSKVIRATDTQYF
TGTGCCAGCAGCAAAGTGATTAGGGCCACAGATACGCAGTATTTT
>.|TRBD1|TRBV27|TRBJ1-5
CASSTGLDQPQHF
TGTGCCAGCTCGACAGGGTTGGATCAGCCCCAGCATTTT
>.|.|TRBV3-1|TRBJ2-1
CASSHPGFYNEQFF
TGTGCCAGCAGCCATCCTGGGTTCTACAATGAGCAGTTCTTC
>.|.|TRBV27|TRBJ2-1
CASSFRRDLGNEQFF
TGTGCCAGCAGTTTTCGAAGGGATCTAGGAAATGAGCAGTTCTTC
>.|.|TRBV6-2/TRBV6-3|TRBJ1-5
CASIAARYGEPQHF
TGTGCCAGCATAGCGGCCCGTTATGGGGAGCCCCAGCATTTT
>.|.|TRBV20-1|TRBJ2-2
CSARDRDKWTGELFF
TGCAGTGCTAGAGATAGAGACAAATGGACCGGGGAGCTGTTTTTT
>.|.|TRBV18|TRBJ2-6
CASSSWTDSGANVLTF
TGTGCCAGCTCATCCTGGACGGACTCTGGGGCCAACGTCCTGACTTTC
>.|.|TRBV10-2|TRBJ1-6
CASSDRGPSSPLHF
TGCGCCAGCAGTGATCGGGGGCCGTCATCACCCCTCCACTTT
>.|TRBD1|TRBV9|TRBJ2-1
CASSAGTGLNNEQFF
TGTGCCAGCAGCGCCGGGACAGGCCTGAACAATGAGCAGTTCTTC
>once|TRBD1|TRBV5-4|TRBJ2-7
CATNRDRDYEQYF
TGTGCCACTAACCGGGACAGGGACTACGAGCAGTACTTC
>.|.|TRBV20-1|TRBJ1-3
CSAPLFGDTIYF
TGCAGTGCTCCCTTGTTTGGGGACACCATATATTTT
>.|.|TRBV7-9|TRBJ1-2
CASSRAPGYGYTF
TGTGCCAGCAGCAGGGCGCCGGGCTATGGCTACACCTTC
>.|.|TRBV27|TRBJ1-2
CASSFLNGGYTF
TGTGCCAGCAGTTTTCTGAATGGCGGCTACACCTTC